The 13 T cell receptor beta chains below were found in one sample sequenced in a study of T cell repertoires in aging, cancer and after chemotherapy. TRB rearrangements spanning V, D and J were amplified using mixed TRB-A/B primers. In TCRdb, the multiplex PCR reads were re-called with MiXCR into one record per CDR3 protein. The sample has 2,800 or so distinct CDR3 sequences; about 43% are singletons. Peripheral blood genomic DNA, not sorted cells or RNA, was the template. The specimen was blood. The receptor set was obtained from a human donor with a blood cancer.

V and J are TRBV18 and TRBJ2-7; D is possibly TRBD1 (5 bases). Per the germline V gene, CDR1 is KGHSH and CDR2 is LQKENI. Between the trimmed V and J ends, which lost 0 bases and 4 bases, there was a span of 10 bases. This CDR3 has 14 amino acids. The CDR3 bases are TGTGCCAGCTCACCACCGCGGCAGGGTTACGAGCAGTACTTC. Translated: CASSPPRQGYEQYF.

This chain uses TRBV7-9 with TRBJ2-5; 8 nucleotides line up with TRBD2. The germline V gene has CDR1 SEHNR and CDR2 FQNEAQ (reference sequence). This CDR3 is 18 amino acids long. V dropped 0 bases and J dropped 3; count of bases not matched to a gene: 12. In DNA form, the CDR3 reads TGTGCCAGCAGCTTAGCGGGACCCTCCGGGACTAGTAAAGAGACCCAGTACTTC. This codes for CASSLAGPSGTSKETQYF.

The CDR3 DNA sequence: TGTGCCAGCAGCTTCGACAGGGGGCGAACTAATGAGCAGTTCTTC. Its protein product is CASSFDRGRTNEQFF. The chain has TRBV11-1 and TRBJ2-1; 10 nucleotides align to TRBD1. The CDR3 length is 15 residues. J was trimmed by 7 bases and V by 3 bases; bases with no gene match: 6. Germline CDR1 and CDR2: SGHAT and FQDESV (reference sequence).

This clonotype is classed as medium-sized. The V and J genes are TRBV19 and TRBJ2-6; 8 bases fit TRBD1. Germline CDR1 LNHDA, CDR2 SQIVND (reference sequence). Unmatched junction bases numbered 5, after V lost 7 bases and J lost 0 bases. The CDR3 has 16 amino acids. The CDR3: CASKQQGVSGANVLTF. CDR3 coding DNA: TGTGCCAGTAAGCAACAGGGGGTCTCTGGGGCCAACGTCCTGACTTTC.

The chain's CDR3 is CASSADWTSREQYF. The CDR3 nucleotides are TGTGCCAGCAGTGCAGATTGGACTAGCAGGGAGCAGTACTTC. The chain combines TRBV6-5 with TRBJ2-7, with TRBD2 matching over 8 bases. Germline CDR1 and CDR2: MNHEY and SVGAGI. The CDR3 spans 14 residues. The J segment lost 7 bases and the V segment lost 5 bases, leaving 10 bases of the junction unmatched.

This clonotype was counted between two and nine times. This chain uses TRBV5-6 with TRBJ2-3; the D gene is possibly TRBD2 (7 bases). The CDR3 loop spans 14 amino acids. Germline CDR1 reads SGHDT; CDR2 reads YYEEEE. The ends were cut back, 4 bases at V and 3 bases at J, with 12 bases in the middle. CDR3 bases: TGTGCCAGCAGCCTCGCGGGGGCTACAGATACGCAGTATTTT. It is translated as CASSLAGATDTQYF.

This clonotype was observed a few times. The rearrangement joins TRBV19 to TRBJ1-1; D unclear. CDR3 length equals 15 residues. Deletions cut 10 bases from V and 0 bases from J, with 18 bases between. Germline CDR1 and CDR2: LNHDA and SQIVND (reference sequence). CDR3 residues: CATAPGRPMNTEAFF. CDR3 coding DNA: TGTGCCACCGCCCCCGGGCGCCCTATGAACACTGAAGCTTTCTTT. Combining the CDR3 with reference TRBV19 and TRBJ1-1 gives the whole variable domain DGGITQSPKYLFRKEGQNVTLSCEQNLNHDAMYWYRQDPGQGLRLIYYSQIVNDFQKGDIAEGYSVSREKKESFPLTVTSAQKNPTAFYLCATAPGRPMNTEAFFGQGTRLTVV.

This clonotype was found a few times. The chain employs TRBV11-2 and TRBJ1-6; 8 bases fit TRBD1. V lost 1 base to trimming and J lost 12 bases; unmatched junction nucleotides: 5. CDR1 and CDR2 (germline): SGHAT, FQNNGV. The CDR3 length is 14 residues. The CDR3 region has the DNA TGTGCCAGCAGCTTAGCGACAGGGGATAGACCCCTCCACTTT. It encodes CASSLATGDRPLHF. Complete variable domain (other parts from reference TRBV11-2 and TRBJ1-6): EAGVAQSPRYKIIEKRQSVAFWCNPISGHATLYWYQQILGQGPKLLIQFQNNGVVDDSQLPKDRFSAERLKGVDSTLKIQPAKLEDSAVYLCASSLATGDRPLHFGNGTRLTVT.

The V call is TRBV19, the J call TRBJ2-5, with 9 bases lining up with TRBD2. V shed 6 bases, J shed 4 bases, and the junction held 3 bases outside the gene matches. Germline loops: CDR1 LNHDA, CDR2 SQIVND (reference sequence). This CDR3 is 13 amino acids long. The CDR3 protein is CASRKGLAETQYF. Here the CDR3 DNA reads TGTGCCAGTAGAAAGGGACTAGCAGAGACCCAGTACTTC.

This chain joins TRBV5-5 and TRBJ2-5, with D unresolved. V lost 0 bases to trimming and J lost 5 bases, with 5 bases between them. The CDR3 has 12 amino acids. CDR1 SGHKS and CDR2 YYEKEE come from the germline V gene (reference sequence). The CDR3 is CASSLGWETQYF. The DNA for the CDR3 is TGTGCCAGCAGCTTGGGTTGGGAGACCCAGTACTTC.

A few counts support this clonotype. Germline is not matched at one junction end, which may reflect a read error. The CDR3 DNA reads as TGTGCCAGCAGCCAAGATCTTGGGGTCCCGAAGAACTTC. Translating it yields CASSQDLGVPKNF. The chain joins TRBV14 to TRBJ2-4; no reliable D call. This CDR3 region has 13 residues. The germline V gene has CDR1 SGHDN and CDR2 FVKESK.

This chain links TRBV6-1 with TRBJ1-1; the match to TRBD1 covers 7 bases. V dropped 6 bases and J dropped 3; count of bases not matched to a gene: 7. This CDR3 has 14 residues. Germline V gene lookup returns CDR1 MNHNS and CDR2 SASEGT. The CDR3 DNA follows: TGTGCCAGCAGGAGACAGGGATTGGACACTGAAGCTTTCTTT. As protein: CASRRQGLDTEAFF.

The sample holds a few counts of this clonotype. The chain employs TRBV20-1 and TRBJ2-3; the match to TRBD2 covers 8 bases. Trimming at V came to 6 bases and at J to 0 bases, leaving 8 bases not matched to a gene. There are 15 residues in the CDR3. CDR1 is DFQATT, CDR2 SNEGSKA, per germline (reference sequence). The CDR3 sequence: CSAPSGSTSTDTQYF. The CDR3 bases are TGCAGTGCCCCGAGCGGGAGTACGAGCACAGATACGCAGTATTTT.